A selection of T cell receptor beta chains follows, all from one sample in a study of shared clonotypes between healthy human individuals. Measured with immunoSEQ multiplex PCR; TCRdb has only the in-frame clones, and not every one. The sample lists more than 2 million clones, 95% seen once, with around 0.13% in the top ten. The specimen was naive CD4+ T cells sorted from blood. Source of these receptors: a man between 18 and 35 years old in good health. CDR3s include the opening cysteine and the closing phenylalanine or tryptophan. The order of the fields is J gene, clone size, D gene, V gene, CDR3 DNA, CDR3 protein. The D gene is left open where the match is weak. Part of the rows lack a size; the others show once, few, many or a class for expanded clones.

>TRBJ2-7|NA|NA|TRBV25-1
TGTGCCAGCAGTGAATATCAGGGGCCCTACGAGCAGTACTTC
CASSEYQGPYEQYF
>TRBJ1-1|NA|NA|TRBV11-3
TGTGCCAGCAGCCACGGGTTCGACACTGAAGCTTTCTTT
CASSHGFDTEAFF
>TRBJ2-3|NA|NA|TRBV10-1
TGCGCCAGCAGCCAGAATACAGATACGCAGTATTTT
CASSQNTDTQYF
>TRBJ2-5|NA|TRBD1|TRBV6-1
TGTGCCAGCAGTGAAAGGGACAGGGAAGAGACCCAGTACTTC
CASSERDREETQYF
>TRBJ2-7|NA|NA|TRBV19
TGTGCCAGTAGTCAGGGCCTAATCGGCTACGAGCAGTACTTC
CASSQGLIGYEQYF
>TRBJ1-6|NA|NA|TRBV7-9
TGTGCCAGCAGCTTACAGCAGAATTCACCCCTCCACTTT
CASSLQQNSPLHF
>TRBJ1-3|once|NA|TRBV5-6
TGTGCCAGCAGCTTCCTAGACAGATCTGGAAACACCATATATTTT
CASSFLDRSGNTIYF
>TRBJ2-5|NA|NA|TRBV6-1
TGTGCCAGCAGACCGGTCTCCCAAGAGACCCAGTACTTC
CASRPVSQETQYF
>TRBJ2-2|NA|NA|TRBV7-7
TGTGCTAGCAGCCGAGATCACATGGGGGCTGTAGAGCTGTTTTTT
CASSRDHMGAVELFF
>TRBJ2-7|NA|TRBD1|TRBV4-3
TGCGCCAGCAGCCTCAGTACAGGGGTTGGGGAGCAGTACTTC
CASSLSTGVGEQYF
>TRBJ2-2|NA|NA|TRBV5-6
TGTGCCAGCAGCTTCCAAGGGGCTACTACCGGGGAGCTGTTTTTT
CASSFQGATTGELFF
>TRBJ1-1|NA|NA|TRBV25-1
TGTGCCGCGTCTTCCCTCCTAGGACCTCCGGCTTTCTTT
CAASSLLGPPAFF
>TRBJ1-4|once|NA|TRBV7-2
TGTGCCAGCAGCAGGGGAACTAATGAAAAACTGTTTTTT
CASSRGTNEKLFF
>TRBJ2-1|NA|NA|TRBV18
TGTGCCAGCTCACCACCATCCGATTACAATGAGCAGTTCTTC
CASSPPSDYNEQFF
>TRBJ1-4|NA|NA|TRBV18
TGTGCCAGCCGACGCGGGACGGCTAATGAAAAACTGTTTTTT
CASRRGTANEKLFF
>TRBJ1-3|once|TRBD1|TRBV2
TGTGCCAGCAGTGAGGTACAGGGGGCTTCTGGAAACACCATATATTTT
CASSEVQGASGNTIYF
>TRBJ1-1|NA|NA|TRBV5-1
TGCGCCAGCAGCGGACGGGATGGTTCTGAAGCTTTCTTT
CASSGRDGSEAFF
>TRBJ2-2|NA|TRBD2|TRBV11-2
TGTGCCAGCAGCTTATCGACTAGCGGGAGCACCGGGGAGCTGTTTTTT
CASSLSTSGSTGELFF
>TRBJ2-7|NA|NA|TRBV29-1
TGCAGCGTTGGGACAGACTCCTACGAGCAGTACTTC
CSVGTDSYEQYF
>TRBJ1-4|NA|NA|TRBV19
TGTGCCAGTAGTATCCGTGGTGAAAAACTGTTTTTT
CASSIRGEKLFF
>TRBJ1-2|NA|TRBD1|TRBV10-3
TGTGCCATCAGTGGTGGACAGGGTGTTATTGGCTACACCTTC
CAISGGQGVIGYTF
>TRBJ2-2|few|NA|TRBV6-1
TGTGCCAGCAGTCTTACAGGGAACACCGGGGAGCTGTTTTTT
CASSLTGNTGELFF
>TRBJ1-4|NA|TRBD1|TRBV4-1
TGCGCCAGCAGCCATCCGGGACAGCCTCAGTTTTTT
CASSHPGQPQFF
>TRBJ2-7|NA|NA|TRBV28
TGTGCCAGCAGTTCCCCGTTGGGCGAGCAGTACTTC
CASSSPLGEQYF
>TRBJ2-2|NA|NA|TRBV29-1
TGCAGCGTTGAGGCTCCGGGACGCCCGAACACCGGGGAGCTGTTTTTT
CSVEAPGRPNTGELFF
>TRBJ2-1|once|TRBD2|TRBV5-6
TGTGCCAGCAGCATACCGGGACTAGCGGGCCCCTACAATGAGCAGTTCTTC
CASSIPGLAGPYNEQFF
>TRBJ1-4|NA|TRBD1|TRBV10-3
TGTGCCATCAAAGGACAGGGGGTGGAGGAAAAACTGTTTTTT
CAIKGQGVEEKLFF
>TRBJ1-3|NA|NA|TRBV7-2
TGTGCCAGCACGCGATCAGGGGATTTGAGAAACACCATATATTTT
CASTRSGDLRNTIYF
>TRBJ2-3|NA|NA|TRBV18
TGTGCCAGCTCCCCTAGAGCGGCCGGGACAGATACGCAGTATTTT
CASSPRAAGTDTQYF
>TRBJ2-3|NA|TRBD2|TRBV4-3
TGCGCCAGCAGCCAAGGGACTAGCGGGATTGGTACGCAGTATTTT
CASSQGTSGIGTQYF
>TRBJ1-1|NA|NA|TRBV7-9
TGTGCCAGCAAGTCAATTGGGCTCAACACTGAAGCTTTCTTT
CASKSIGLNTEAFF
>TRBJ1-2|NA|TRBD1|TRBV28
TGTGCCAGCAGTCCGACAGGGGCCGGGTCTAACTATGGCTACACCTTC
CASSPTGAGSNYGYTF
>TRBJ2-4|NA|NA|TRBV30
TGTGCCTGGAGTGTCCTTCGAGCCAAAAACATTCAGTACTTC
CAWSVLRAKNIQYF
>TRBJ2-5|NA|NA|TRBV5-5
TGTGCCAGCAGCCTAAACACAGGGTTCCAAGAGACCCAGTACTTC
CASSLNTGFQETQYF
>TRBJ1-5|NA|TRBD1|TRBV18
TGTGCCAGCTCACCCCAAATCTCAGGGGGCGATCAGCCCCAGCATTTT
CASSPQISGGDQPQHF
>TRBJ1-2|NA|TRBD1|TRBV7-9
TGTGCCAGCAGCCCTAGTATCCCAGACAGGGGGGATGGCTACACCTTC
CASSPSIPDRGDGYTF
>TRBJ1-1|NA|NA|TRBV2
TGTGCCAACCGGGCAGGGACGAACACTGAAGCTTTCTTT
CANRAGTNTEAFF
>TRBJ1-5|NA|NA|TRBV19
TGTGCCAGTATAATCACCCACACGGGGCAGAGAAATCAGCCCCAGCATTTT
CASIITHTGQRNQPQHF
>TRBJ2-2|NA|NA|TRBV2
TGTGCCAGCAGGGCCGGACGGGGAACAACCGGGGAGCTGTTTTTT
CASRAGRGTTGELFF
>TRBJ2-2|NA|TRBD2|TRBV5-4
TGTGCCAGCAGCTTGGGGCTAGCGGGGGTCGGGGAGCTGTTTTTT
CASSLGLAGVGELFF
>TRBJ1-2|NA|NA|TRBV7-8
TGTGCCAGCAGGCTAGATCTAACCGGGGGGTATGGCTACACCTTC
CASRLDLTGGYGYTF
>TRBJ1-1|NA|NA|TRBV27
TGTGCCAGCAGTTTTTCGGGGAAGAACACTGAAGCTTTCTTT
CASSFSGKNTEAFF
>TRBJ2-5|NA|TRBD2|TRBV15
TGTGCCACCAGCAGGGGACTAGCGGACCAAGAGACCCAGTACTTC
CATSRGLADQETQYF
>TRBJ1-2|once|NA|TRBV6-6
TGTGCCAGCATCTCTTCGGGGGGCGTCCACACCTTC
CASISSGGVHTF
>TRBJ2-5|NA|TRBD2|TRBV5-1
TGCGCCAGCAGCTTGGCGACTAGCCACCAAGAGACCCAGTACTTC
CASSLATSHQETQYF
>TRBJ2-6|once|TRBD1|TRBV10-3
TGTGCCATCAGTGCGACAGGGACGATCTCTGGGGCCAACGTCCTGACTTTC
CAISATGTISGANVLTF
>TRBJ1-6|once|TRBD1|TRBV6-1
TGTGCCAGCAGTGCGACAGGGGGCTCCTATAATTCACCCCTCCACTTT
CASSATGGSYNSPLHF
>TRBJ2-5|NA|NA|TRBV10-3
TGTGCCATCAGTGCAGGGTTTGAGGAGACCCAGTACTTC
CAISAGFEETQYF
>TRBJ2-1|NA|TRBD1|TRBV15
TGTGCCACCAGCAGAGGGGACAGGGGCTACAATGAGCAGTTCTTC
CATSRGDRGYNEQFF
>TRBJ1-6|few|TRBD1|TRBV4-2
TGTGCCAGCAGCCAAGCCCGGGACAGGTCGTATTCACCCCTCCACTTT
CASSQARDRSYSPLHF
>TRBJ2-4|NA|NA|TRBV19
TGTGCCAGTAGTATAGAGGGCAGTGGGCAAGGAATTCAGTACTTC
CASSIEGSGQGIQYF
>TRBJ1-4|NA|TRBD1|TRBV25-1
TGTGCCAGCAGTCCCGGGGACAGGGGAGGTGAAAAACTGTTTTTT
CASSPGDRGGEKLFF
>TRBJ1-5|NA|NA|TRBV15
TGTGCCACCAGCAGAGATGCACAGTCGGTTAATAGCAATCAGCCCCAGCATTTT
CATSRDAQSVNSNQPQHF
>TRBJ1-1|NA|TRBD1|TRBV18
TGTGCCAGCTCACCCGGGCAGGGGGCCCTAACTGAAGCTTTCTTT
CASSPGQGALTEAFF
>TRBJ2-1|NA|NA|TRBV30
TGTGCCTGGAGTGTAATGGTTGGGGCGAGTGAGCAGTTCTTC
CAWSVMVGASEQFF
>TRBJ2-7|NA|TRBD2|TRBV7-9
TGTGCCAGCAGCTTTGGACTAGCGACCGACGAGCAGTACTTC
CASSFGLATDEQYF
>TRBJ1-6|few|TRBD1|TRBV6-5
TGTGCCAGCAGTAGGACAGGCGATTCACCCCTCCACTTT
CASSRTGDSPLHF